Presented here are 8 T cell receptor beta chains from one specimen sequenced in a study of CD8+CD57+ T cells in acquired aplastic anemia. Researchers used genomic DNA as the template to profile TCR beta VDJ and CDR3. Using its own MiXCR run on the reads, TCRdb lists one record per CDR3 protein. The table lists 200,000 or so distinct CDR3 sequences, roughly 64% of them singletons, with just over 45% in the top ten. The sample taken for sequencing was sorted CD4+, CD8+, or CD8+CD57+ T cells (not recorded which) from PBMCs. These receptors all come from a human donor with severe aplastic anemia or a healthy control (not recorded which).

This clonotype was detected a few times. The rearrangement uses TRBV10-3 and TRBJ2-7; D gene ambiguous. The germline V gene has CDR1 ENHRY and CDR2 SYGVKD. The CDR3 length is 14 residues. V was clipped by 2 bases and J by 2 bases, with 10 bases between them. Here the CDR3 reads CAISEGYTTYEQYF. The CDR3 DNA sequence: TGTGCCATCAGTGAGGGGTACACTACCTACGAGCAGTACTTC.

This clonotype appeared a single time. The chain employs TRBV7-8 and TRBJ2-3; TRBD2 matches at 10 bases. V trimming: 7 bases; J trimming: 1 base; junction bases outside the gene matches: 5. This CDR3 is 15 amino acids long. Germline V gene data show CDR1 as SGHVS and CDR2 as FQNEAQ. In DNA form, the CDR3 reads TGTGCCAGCACCATTACTAGCGGGGGCACAGATACGCAGTATTTT. Its translation is CASTITSGGTDTQYF.

This clonotype was recorded once. CDR3 nucleotides: TGTGCCAGCAGTGGTGGGCTAGCGGGAGGCAACTCCTACAATGAGCAGTTCTTC. Protein: CASSGGLAGGNSYNEQFF. This chain connects TRBV2 to TRBJ2-1; TRBD2 matches 11 bases. The ends lost 4 bases at V and 0 bases at J; junction bases unmatched: 8. This CDR3 has 18 residues. Per the germline V gene, CDR1 is SNHLY and CDR2 is FYNNEI.

The J gene is TRBJ2-3, the V gene TRBV7-2; D ambiguous. Trimming stripped 1 base from V and 0 bases from J, with 17 bases between. Germline lookup yields CDR1 SGHTA and CDR2 FQGNSA. The CDR3 totals 18 residues. CDR3 DNA: TGTGCCAGCAGCTTAGGTCAGGATTACCTTACTAGCACAGATACGCAGTATTTT. Translated: CASSLGQDYLTSTDTQYF.

This clonotype was found a few times. The chain is built from TRBV10-2 and TRBJ1-1; TRBD1 agrees at 7 bases. The CDR3 sequence is 14 residues long. Germline CDR1 WSHSY, CDR2 SAAADI. V was clipped by 6 bases and J by 0 bases; unmatched bases: 4. CDR3 coding DNA: TGCGCCAGCAGGAGGGGGCGTCTGAACACTGAAGCTTTCTTT. Protein sequence: CASRRGRLNTEAFF.

This chain links TRBV5-1 with TRBJ2-7, with 10 bases aligning to TRBD1. V was clipped by 4 bases and J by 5 bases; unmatched bases: 6. Germline V gene data show CDR1 as SGHRS and CDR2 as YFSETQ. This CDR3 has 14 amino acids. CDR3 in amino acids: CASSRSGTGDEQYF. The CDR3 nucleotides are TGCGCCAGCAGCCGGTCCGGGACAGGGGACGAGCAGTACTTC.

In the case of this clonotype: The conserved phenylalanine or tryptophan is not found at the CDR3 terminus, so this likely reflects a read error. V is TRBV7-9 and J is TRBJ2-2; 9 positions match TRBD2. Germline V gene lookup returns CDR1 SEHNR and CDR2 FQNEAQ (reference sequence). The J segment lost 6 bases and the V segment lost 5 bases, leaving 16 bases of the junction unmatched. CDR3 length: 18 amino acids. CDR3 in amino acids: CASSQDPQRGVSSGELFL. CDR3 bases: TGTGCCAGCAGCCAAGATCCCCAGCGGGGGGTTTCGTCCGGGGAGCTGTTTTTG.

The V call is TRBV25-1, the J call TRBJ1-5; D not certain. This CDR3 contains 16 residues. V was cut by 2 bases and J by 2 bases, with 13 bases left in between. Germline V gives CDR1 MGHDK, CDR2 SYGVNS. This CDR3 is CASSEKSWGGNQPQHF. CDR3 coding DNA: TGTGCCAGCAGTGAAAAAAGTTGGGGAGGCAATCAGCCCCAGCATTTT.